These 29 T cell receptor beta chains came from one sample sequenced in a study of blood T cell repertoires in COVID-19. The data were produced by immunoSEQ multiplex PCR, yet TCRdb's version contains in-frame clones alone and is incomplete. The sample has about 250,000 clones, about nine tenths seen once. Sequencing was performed on peripheral blood. These receptors were taken from a middle-aged woman who had recovered from COVID-19.

The chain joins TRBV5-1 to TRBJ2-7, with D possibly TRBD2 on 6 matching bases. Trimming removed 6 bases from V and 1 base from J, with 14 bases in between. From germline, CDR1 is SGHRS and CDR2 YFSETQ. The CDR3 has 14 residues. CDR3 sequence: CASTPGTYSYEQYF. CDR3 DNA sequence: TGCGCCAGCACCCCCGGGACTTATTCCTACGAGCAGTACTTC.

V is TRBV27 and J is TRBJ2-5; 9 bases fit TRBD1. In germline, CDR1 is MNHEY, CDR2 SMNVEV (reference sequence). V lost 6 bases and J lost 2; bases outside the gene matches: 7. CDR3 length: 15 residues. In nucleotides, the CDR3 is TGTGCCAGCAGCCGAGGACAGGGGCGACAAGAGACCCAGTACTTC. Protein product: CASSRGQGRQETQYF.

The V call is TRBV3-1 (or the pseudogene TRBV3-2), the J call TRBJ2-5, with D maybe TRBD2 (6 bases). The germline V and J ends were trimmed by 0 bases and 0 bases, with 11 bases remaining between them. The CDR3 consists of 16 residues. In germline, CDR1 is LGHDT, CDR2 YNNKEL (reference sequence). As DNA, the CDR3 is TGTGCCAGCAGCCAAGATACGAGACTAGACCAAGAGACCCAGTACTTC. Residues: CASSQDTRLDQETQYF.

The chain employs TRBV4-2 and TRBJ2-3; D may be TRBD2 (6 bases). V shed 1 base and J shed 0 bases, with 11 bases lying between them. The CDR3 runs 16 residues. Germline CDR1 LGHNA, CDR2 YNFKEQ. For the CDR3, the DNA is TGTGCCAGCAGCCAAGTTTTGGGACTTAGCACAGATACGCAGTATTTT. This gives the protein CASSQVLGLSTDTQYF.

The chain couples TRBV7-9 to TRBJ2-1, with 7 bases fitting TRBD2. The J segment lost 6 bases and the V segment lost 2 bases, leaving 7 bases of the junction unmatched. Germline CDR1 is SEHNR and CDR2 is FQNEAQ (reference sequence). CDR3 size: 15 residues. DNA of the CDR3: TGTGCCAGCAGCTTATGGCCTAGCGGCCTCAATGAGCAGTTCTTC. Translation: CASSLWPSGLNEQFF.

The chain carries TRBV5-6 and TRBJ2-5, with 9 bases aligning to TRBD2. V lost 2 bases to trimming and J lost 5 bases; unmatched junction nucleotides: 7. The germline gives CDR1 SGHDT, CDR2 YYEEEE. The CDR3 length is 15 residues. The CDR3 DNA sequence: TGTGCCAGCAGCTTCTTTAGCGGGAGCGGCGAGACCCAGTACTTC. Its translation: CASSFFSGSGETQYF.

V is TRBV3-1 (or the pseudogene TRBV3-2) and J is TRBJ2-1; TRBD2 matches 9 bases. The V gene's germline CDR1 is LGHDT and CDR2 YNNKEL (reference sequence). The CDR3 covers 16 residues. V lost 0 bases, J lost 9 bases, and 9 bases stayed unmatched. CDR3 nucleotides: TGTGCCAGCAGCCAAGAGGGAGTAGCGGGAGATGGTGAGCAGTTCTTC. This sequence encodes CASSQEGVAGDGEQFF.

The chain recombines TRBV19 with TRBJ2-2; 10 nucleotides agree with TRBD2. V gave up 5 bases and J gave up 4 bases; unmatched junction bases: 4. The germline V gene has CDR1 LNHDA and CDR2 SQIVND (reference sequence). This CDR3 contains 15 residues. The CDR3 loop is CASSELAGSTGELFF. CDR3 bases: TGTGCCAGTAGTGAACTAGCGGGAAGCACCGGGGAGCTGTTTTTT.

The rearrangement uses TRBV24-1 and TRBJ1-4; no definite D call. The CDR3 loop spans 12 amino acids. From germline, CDR1 is KGHDR and CDR2 SFDVKD. The germline V and J ends were trimmed by 3 bases and 6 bases, with 4 bases remaining between them. The CDR3 sequence: CATSDRDEKLFF. The DNA of the CDR3 is TGTGCCACCAGTGATCGGGATGAAAAACTGTTTTTT.

V and J are TRBV5-5 and TRBJ2-2, with D perhaps matching TRBD1 (5 bases). Trimming removed 1 base from V and 1 base from J, with 8 bases in between. The CDR3 contains 15 residues. Germline CDR1 reads SGHKS; CDR2 reads YYEKEE (reference sequence). CDR3 coding DNA: TGTGCCAGCAGCTTGCAGGGCGTGAACACCGGGGAGCTGTTTTTT. This encodes CASSLQGVNTGELFF.

The V gene is TRBV6-6, the J gene TRBJ2-3; maybe TRBD2 (5 bases). Germline V lookup: CDR1 MNHNY, CDR2 SVGAGI (reference sequence). The CDR3 runs to 15 residues. V was cut by 8 bases and J by 0 bases, with 15 bases left in between. The CDR3 DNA sequence: TGTGCCAGCGGGATCGGGGTTTATAGCACAGATACGCAGTATTTT. This translates into CASGIGVYSTDTQYF.

V usage is TRBV4-1 and J usage is TRBJ1-5; 7 nucleotides align to TRBD1. The CDR3 covers 15 residues. Trimming cost V 1 base and J 2 bases; bases outside gene matches: 2. Germline values: CDR1 MGHRA, CDR2 YSYEKL. The CDR3 here is CASSQGTGGNQPQHF. CDR3 coding DNA: TGCGCCAGCAGCCAAGGGACAGGTGGCAATCAGCCCCAGCATTTT.

This sequence joins TRBV28 and TRBJ1-3; the match to TRBD1 covers 8 bases. The CDR3 is made up of 15 amino acids. The germline gives CDR1 MDHEN, CDR2 SYDVKM. Trimming cost V 6 bases and J 0 bases; bases outside gene matches: 4. In DNA, the CDR3 is TGTGCCAGCAGGGATGGACAGGGCTCTGGAAACACCATATATTTT. It is translated as CASRDGQGSGNTIYF.

V and J are TRBV24-1 and TRBJ2-5; no clear D. This CDR3 contains 15 residues. Germline V gene sequence: CDR1 KGHDR, CDR2 SFDVKD. V was trimmed by 3 bases and J by 2 bases, leaving 12 bases between them. CDR3 bases: TGTGCCACCAGTGATACCCAGGTACCTCAAGAGACCCAGTACTTC. Protein product: CATSDTQVPQETQYF.

This clone was seen only once. V usage is TRBV19 and J usage is TRBJ2-5; D is perhaps TRBD2 (6 bases). Trimming shortened V by 5 bases and J by 7 bases, and 8 bases separated the two germline ends. Germline-derived CDR1 and CDR2 are LNHDA and SQIVND (reference sequence). The CDR3 runs 11 residues. The CDR3, as DNA: TGTGCCAGTAGTTCCGGGGGGACCCAGTACTTC. Amino acid sequence: CASSSGGTQYF.

This clone was recorded many times. This sample also contains other DNA sequences that code for the same CDR3. The chain links TRBV15 to TRBJ2-7, with TRBD1 as a possible D gene (5 bases). This CDR3 spans 14 amino acids. Germline CDR1 is LNHNV and CDR2 is YYDKDF (reference sequence). V shed 1 base and J shed 0 bases, with 7 bases lying between them. The CDR3 DNA reads TGTGCCACCAGCAGAGGGCAGGGCTCCTACGAGCAGTACTTC. It codes for CATSRGQGSYEQYF.

This rearrangement joins TRBV6-6 to TRBJ2-7; D might be TRBD2 (6 bases). Germline V gives CDR1 MNHNY, CDR2 SVGAGI (reference sequence). Trimming shortened V by 2 bases and J by 9 bases, and 14 bases separated the two germline ends. CDR3 size: 13 residues. CDR3 protein: CASSYGVEAGQYF. CDR3 DNA: TGTGCCAGCAGTTACGGGGTTGAAGCGGGGCAGTACTTC.

This clone was counted a single time. The CDR3 spells CASSLGGGAGQPQHF. DNA of the CDR3: TGCGCCAGCAGCTTGGGAGGGGGGGCCGGGCAGCCCCAGCATTTT. The chain employs TRBV5-1 and TRBJ1-5, with D tentatively TRBD1 (6 bases). Trimming took off 0 bases at V and 7 bases at J, with 14 bases between the two ends. The CDR3 loop spans 15 amino acids. CDR1 and CDR2 (germline): SGHRS, YFSETQ.

This clone is a singleton in its sample. This chain links TRBV15 with TRBJ1-5; maybe TRBD1 (5 bases). The ends were cut back, 1 base at V and 5 bases at J, with 9 bases in the middle. The CDR3 consists of 14 residues. Germline V gene data show CDR1 as LNHNV and CDR2 as YYDKDF (reference sequence). CDR3 nucleotide sequence: TGTGCCACCAGCAGAGGACAGATCGATCAGCCCCAGCATTTT. Translated, it gives CATSRGQIDQPQHF. Combining the CDR3 with reference TRBV15 and TRBJ1-5 gives the whole variable domain DAMVIQNPRYQVTQFGKPVTLSCSQTLNHNVMYWYQQKSSQAPKLLFHYYDKDFNNEADTPDNFQSRRPNTSFCFLDIRSPGLGDTAMYLCATSRGQIDQPQHFGDGTRLSIL.

This clone was found once. Compared with germline, one end of the junction differs, possibly owing to a read error. The chain links TRBV5-6 to TRBJ2-5; 12 positions match TRBD2. The CDR3 runs 18 residues. The germline CDR1 and CDR2 sequences are SGHDT and YYEEEE. The CDR3, as DNA: TGTGCCAGCAGGTTGGGGGCTAGCGGGAGGGCCTCTCGGGAGACCCAGTACTTC. Translated: CASRLGASGRASRETQYF.

The chain combines TRBV14 with TRBJ1-6; 10 positions agree with TRBD1. Germline trimming cut 0 bases from V and 5 bases from J; bases unmatched to any gene: 16. The CDR3 extends over 21 amino acids. The germline V gene has CDR1 SGHDN and CDR2 FVKESK. In DNA, the CDR3 is TGTGCCAGCAGCCAAGACTCATTGGGACAGGGGCGCCGCCGGGATAATTCACCCCTCCACTTT. This translates into CASSQDSLGQGRRRDNSPLHF. The complete variable domain, with remaining parts taken from reference TRBV14 and TRBJ1-6, reads EAGVTQFPSHSVIEKGQTVTLRCDPISGHDNLYWYRRVMGKEIKFLLHFVKESKQDESGMPNNRFLAERTGGTYSTLKVQPAELEDSGVYFCASSQDSLGQGRRRDNSPLHFGNGTRLTVT.

The DNA for the CDR3 is TGCGCCAGCAGCCACCTCGAGGGAGGCAGCTCCTACGAGCAGTACTTC. Protein sequence: CASSHLEGGSSYEQYF. The chain combines TRBV4-1 with TRBJ2-7; D perhaps matches TRBD2 (6 bases). CDR3 length: 16 amino acids. Trimming took off 3 bases at V and 0 bases at J, with 15 bases between the two ends. The germline CDR1 and CDR2 sequences are MGHRA and YSYEKL.

The V and J genes are TRBV6-5 and TRBJ2-1; the D gene is possibly TRBD2 (5 bases). CDR1 and CDR2 (germline): MNHEY, SVGAGI. Trimming cost V 1 base and J 5 bases, with 12 bases left between them. The CDR3 has 15 residues. The DNA for the CDR3 is TGTGCCAGCAGTTACTTATCGGGATTGAACAATGAGCAGTTCTTC. It codes for CASSYLSGLNNEQFF.

The rearrangement uses TRBV7-6 and TRBJ2-2; TRBD1 aligns across 9 bases. This CDR3 region has 15 residues. V lost 6 bases to trimming and J lost 6 bases; unmatched junction nucleotides: 8. Germline assignment: CDR1 SGHVS and CDR2 FNYEAQ. CDR3 DNA: TGTGCCAGCAGAAGCGGACAGGGGCCACCCGGGGAGCTGTTTTTT. Translating gives CASRSGQGPPGELFF.

This clone showed up just a few times. V gene TRBV3-1 (or the pseudogene TRBV3-2) combines with J gene TRBJ2-5; 9 bases align to TRBD2. In germline, CDR1 is LGHDT, CDR2 YNNKEL (reference sequence). The trim removed 2 bases at V and 0 bases at J, leaving 4 bases unmatched. The CDR3 consists of 16 residues. The CDR3 nucleotides read TGTGCCAGCAGCCAACTGACTAGCGGAGACCAAGAGACCCAGTACTTC. Its protein product is CASSQLTSGDQETQYF.

In DNA form, the CDR3 reads TGTGCCAGCAGCCGAAGCGGGAGGGCCTCGGCAGATACGCAGTATTTT. Its translation is CASSRSGRASADTQYF. The genes are TRBV3-1 (or the pseudogene TRBV3-2) and TRBJ2-3, with 10 bases lining up with TRBD2. J gave up 4 bases and V 4 bases, and 8 bases lay outside the gene matches. CDR3 length: 16 residues. Germline CDR1 and CDR2: LGHDT and YNNKEL (reference sequence).

Concerning this clone itself: The sample carries other DNA sequences with the same CDR3. The genes are TRBV7-3 and TRBJ2-1; 13 positions match TRBD2. This CDR3 comprises 15 residues. V dropped 5 bases and J dropped 4; count of bases not matched to a gene: 2. The V gene's germline CDR1 is SGHTA and CDR2 FQGTGA. The CDR3 loop is CASSLLAGGYNEQFF. CDR3 nucleotide sequence: TGTGCCAGCAGCCTACTAGCGGGAGGGTACAATGAGCAGTTCTTC.

On this clone itself: Different DNA sequences within this sample yield the same CDR3. The CDR3 spells CASSQSTGELFF. In nucleotides, the CDR3 is TGTGCCAGCAGCCAGTCGACCGGGGAGCTGTTTTTT. The V and J genes are TRBV3-1 (or the pseudogene TRBV3-2) and TRBJ2-2; D unclear. Germline V gene sequence: CDR1 LGHDT, CDR2 YNNKEL (reference sequence). CDR3 length: 12 residues. The V end lost 3 bases, the J end lost 5 bases, and 4 bases lay between the germline ends.

The chain uses TRBV11-1 and TRBJ2-7; a weak D match, TRBD2 (5 bases). With 5 bases removed from V and 3 bases from J, the gap between germline ends came to 14 bases. The CDR3 runs to 14 residues. Germline CDR1 reads SGHAT; CDR2 reads FQDESV (reference sequence). In DNA form, the CDR3 reads TGTGCCAGCAGCGGACTTCCTTCGAACTACGAGCAGTACTTC. Translation: CASSGLPSNYEQYF.